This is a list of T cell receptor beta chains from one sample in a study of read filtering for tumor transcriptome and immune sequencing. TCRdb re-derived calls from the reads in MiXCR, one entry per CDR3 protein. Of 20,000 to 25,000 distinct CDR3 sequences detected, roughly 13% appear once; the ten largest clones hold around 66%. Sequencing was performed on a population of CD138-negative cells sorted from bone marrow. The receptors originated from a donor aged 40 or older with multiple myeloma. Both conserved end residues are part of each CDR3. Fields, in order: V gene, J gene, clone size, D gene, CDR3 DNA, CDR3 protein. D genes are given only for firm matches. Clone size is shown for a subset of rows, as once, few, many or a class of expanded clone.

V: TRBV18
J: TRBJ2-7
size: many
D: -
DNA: TGTGCCAGCTCGAACGACGCCTACGAGCAGTACTTC
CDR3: CASSNDAYEQYF

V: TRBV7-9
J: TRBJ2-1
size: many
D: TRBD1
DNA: TGTGCCAGCAGCTTAGACGGGACAGGGGTTCTCGGCTACAATGAGCAGTTCTTC
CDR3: CASSLDGTGVLGYNEQFF

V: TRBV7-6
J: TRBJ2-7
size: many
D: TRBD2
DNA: TGTGCCAGCAGCTTAGTGGCTAGCGGGAACTCCTACGAGCAGTACTTC
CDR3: CASSLVASGNSYEQYF

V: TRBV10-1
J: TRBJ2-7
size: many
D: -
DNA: TGCGCCAGCAGTGAGACCAGGGGTGGAATCTACGAGCAGTACTTC
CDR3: CASSETRGGIYEQYF

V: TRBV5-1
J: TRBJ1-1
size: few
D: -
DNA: TGCGCCAGCAGCTTGGGGTCGCTTGGAGCTTTCTTT
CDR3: CASSLGSLGAFF

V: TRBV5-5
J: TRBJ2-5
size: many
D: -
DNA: TGTGCCAGCAGCTTTGCCGCGGAGACCCAGTACTTC
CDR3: CASSFAAETQYF

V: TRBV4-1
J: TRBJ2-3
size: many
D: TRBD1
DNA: TGCGCCAGCAGCCAACGGGACAGGGGCCCAGATACGCAGTATTTT
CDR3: CASSQRDRGPDTQYF

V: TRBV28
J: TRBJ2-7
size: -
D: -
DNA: TGTGCCAGCAGTTCATCTAGGGGGGGCCGGGAGCAGTACTTC
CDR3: CASSSSRGGREQYF

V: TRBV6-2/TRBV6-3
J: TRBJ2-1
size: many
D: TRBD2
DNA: TGTGCCAGCAGTAGCGGGAGGGGGTACAATGAGCAGTTCTTC
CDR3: CASSSGRGYNEQFF

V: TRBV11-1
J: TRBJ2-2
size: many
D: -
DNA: TGTGCCAGCAGCTTAGATTACAGCGGGGAGCTGTTTTTT
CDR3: CASSLDYSGELFF

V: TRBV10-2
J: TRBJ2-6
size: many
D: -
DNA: TGCGCCAGCAGTGGTAGGGGCCCCTCTGGGGCCAACGTCCTGACTTTC
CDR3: CASSGRGPSGANVLTF

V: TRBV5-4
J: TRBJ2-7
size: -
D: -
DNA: TGTGCCAGCAGCTTGCCGTCGGGCGAGCAGTACTTC
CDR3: CASSLPSGEQYF

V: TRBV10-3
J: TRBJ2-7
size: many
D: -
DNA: TGTGCCATCTCTAGCGAAAGCTCCTACGAGCAGTACTTC
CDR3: CAISSESSYEQYF

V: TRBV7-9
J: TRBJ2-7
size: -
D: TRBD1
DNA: TGTGCCAGCAGCCTAGGGACAGGCGGTGGAGCCCACGAGCAGTACTTC
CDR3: CASSLGTGGGAHEQYF

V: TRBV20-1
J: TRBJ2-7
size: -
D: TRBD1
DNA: TGCAGCCCACAGGGGATGTCAGAATACGAGCAGTACTTC
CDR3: CSPQGMSEYEQYF

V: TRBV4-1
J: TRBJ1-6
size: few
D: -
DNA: TGCGCCAGCAGCCAAGATATGGGTAGTAATTCACCCCTCCACTTT
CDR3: CASSQDMGSNSPLHF